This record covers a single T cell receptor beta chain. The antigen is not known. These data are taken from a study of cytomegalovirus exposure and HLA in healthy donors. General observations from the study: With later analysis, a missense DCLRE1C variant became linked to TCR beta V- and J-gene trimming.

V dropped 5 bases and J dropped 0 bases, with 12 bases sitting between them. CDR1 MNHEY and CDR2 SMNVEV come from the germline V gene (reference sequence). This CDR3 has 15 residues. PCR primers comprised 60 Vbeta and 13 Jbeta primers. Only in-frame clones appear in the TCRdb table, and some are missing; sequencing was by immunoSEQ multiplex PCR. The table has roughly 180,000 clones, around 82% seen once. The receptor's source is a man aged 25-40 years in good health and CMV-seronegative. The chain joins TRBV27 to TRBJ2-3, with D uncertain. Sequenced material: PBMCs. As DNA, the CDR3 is TGTGCCAGCAGTGAATCGAGAATGAGCACAGATACGCAGTATTTT. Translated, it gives CASSESRMSTDTQYF.